Shown below are 17 T cell receptor beta chains from a single sample sequenced in a study of identical twins. TCRdb re-called the 5' RACE reads through MiXCR, storing one row per CDR3 protein. The table lists approximately 470,000 distinct CDR3 sequences, 14% of them singletons. These same records also appear under a second study, on yellow fever vaccine responses in identical twins.

What was sequenced was CD4+ T cells sorted from blood. The receptors stem from a woman between 18 and 29 years old in good health.

The chain employs TRBV7-3 and TRBJ2-3, with D maybe TRBD1 (6 bases). The V gene's germline CDR1 is SGHTA and CDR2 FQGTGA. V was shortened by 2 bases and J by 2 bases, with 20 bases between the two germline ends. This CDR3 is built from 18 residues. The CDR3: CASSLLAPTGTTTDTQYF. Written as DNA, the CDR3 is TGTGCCAGCAGCTTATTGGCGCCGACAGGAACCACCACAGATACGCAGTATTTT.

This clonotype appeared many times. The chain carries TRBV5-1 and TRBJ2-3; TRBD2 aligns across 9 bases. J lost 5 bases, V lost 2 bases, and 9 bases had no gene match. The CDR3 sequence is 16 residues long. Germline lookup yields CDR1 SGHRS and CDR2 YFSETQ. CDR3 nucleotide sequence: TGCGCCAGCAGCTTTGGCCAGCGGGGGGTCAGAGATACGCAGTATTTT. Protein product: CASSFGQRGVRDTQYF.

This clonotype occurred once. The gene calls are TRBV10-1 and TRBJ2-7; D not certain. V shed 9 bases and J shed 1 base, with 16 bases lying between them. Germline V gene lookup returns CDR1 WNHNN and CDR2 SYGVQD (reference sequence). The CDR3 sequence is 14 residues long. This CDR3 reads CARALSNGSYEQYF. The CDR3 DNA reads as TGCGCCAGAGCTCTAAGTAATGGGTCCTACGAGCAGTACTTC.

V is TRBV20-1 and J is TRBJ1-4, with D hard to call. V was trimmed by 1 base and J by 8 bases, leaving 11 bases between them. Germline values: CDR1 DFQATT, CDR2 SNEGSKA (reference sequence). The CDR3 spans 13 residues. CDR3 protein: CSARGVGNEKLFF. CDR3 nucleotide sequence: TGCAGTGCTAGAGGTGTAGGGAACGAAAAACTGTTTTTT.

In this sample, this clonotype turned up a few times. The gene calls are TRBV3-1 and TRBJ2-3; TRBD2 matches 7 bases. V lost 2 bases to trimming and J lost 1 base; unmatched junction nucleotides: 12. The length of the CDR3 is 18 residues. Germline lookup yields CDR1 LGHDT and CDR2 YNNKEL (reference sequence). The CDR3 sequence: CASSQRLMGGSGTDTQYF. The CDR3 DNA is TGTGCCAGCAGCCAAAGGTTAATGGGGGGGTCTGGCACAGATACGCAGTATTTT.

This clonotype was observed at least ten times. This chain links TRBV7-2 with TRBJ2-7, with a weak D call TRBD1 (6 bases). Trimming took 5 bases from V and 3 from J, leaving 17 bases between them. This CDR3 comprises 15 residues. CDR1 SGHTA and CDR2 FQGNSA come from the germline V gene. CDR3 sequence reads: CASSPRTDVDYEQYF. CDR3 nucleotides: TGTGCCAGCAGCCCTAGGACAGACGTTGACTACGAGCAGTACTTC.

This clonotype was seen a few times. The rearrangement links TRBV7-2 to TRBJ2-5, with D perhaps matching TRBD1 or TRBD2 (6 bases each). Germline values: CDR1 SGHTA, CDR2 FQGNSA. Trimming pared 5 bases from V and 2 bases from J, leaving 15 bases between. The CDR3 spans 15 residues. The CDR3 sequence: CASSTLRDIQETQYF. As DNA, the CDR3 is TGTGCCAGCAGCACACTGCGGGACATACAAGAGACCCAGTACTTC.

V gene TRBV24-1 combines with J gene TRBJ2-7, with D perhaps matching TRBD2 (5 bases). Germline V lookup: CDR1 KGHDR, CDR2 SFDVKD. Trimming stripped 3 bases from V and 4 bases from J, with 9 bases between. The CDR3 has 13 residues. The CDR3 region is CATSDQRAYEQYF. CDR3 nucleotides: TGTGCCACCAGTGATCAGAGGGCGTACGAGCAGTACTTC.

The V gene is TRBV5-5, the J gene TRBJ2-4, with D uncertain. Trimming shortened V by 5 bases and J by 0 bases, and 15 bases separated the two germline ends. The CDR3 loop spans 16 amino acids. CDR1 is SGHKS and CDR2 is YYEKEE in the germline V gene (reference sequence). The CDR3 protein is CASRLEALLAKNIQYF. Here the CDR3 DNA reads TGTGCCAGCAGATTAGAGGCCTTGCTAGCCAAAAACATTCAGTACTTC.

This clonotype has ten or more counts. This chain joins TRBV29-1 and TRBJ2-2; weak D call: TRBD2 (5 bases). Germline V gene sequence: CDR1 SQVTM, CDR2 ANQGSEA. CDR3 length: 12 amino acids. V dropped 6 bases and J dropped 1 base, with 6 bases sitting between them. CDR3 residues: CSVGKNTGELFF. The CDR3 nucleotides are TGCAGCGTCGGGAAGAACACCGGGGAGCTGTTTTTT.

This clonotype was seen a handful of times. The J gene is TRBJ2-1, the V gene TRBV3-1; 11 bases line up with TRBD2. The V and J ends lost 4 bases and 4 bases, in that order; junction bases with no gene match: 12. In germline, CDR1 is LGHDT, CDR2 YNNKEL (reference sequence). The CDR3 has 18 amino acids. DNA for the CDR3: TGTGCCAGCAGCCTGACGAGAGCCGGGACTAGCGGATACAATGAGCAGTTCTTC. This encodes CASSLTRAGTSGYNEQFF.

Only a few counts were recorded for this clonotype. V gene TRBV29-1 combines with J gene TRBJ2-7; 7 bases match TRBD2. V trimming: 7 bases; J trimming: 0 bases; junction bases outside the gene matches: 12. The germline V gene encodes CDR1 SQVTM and CDR2 ANQGSEA. This CDR3 has 15 residues. For the CDR3, the DNA is TGCAGCGCCAAAGTGGCCGGCGGGGGCTCCTACGAGCAGTACTTC. Translating gives CSAKVAGGGSYEQYF.

This clonotype has at least ten counts. The CDR3 here is CASSQELSTDTQYF. As DNA, the CDR3 is TGTGCCAGCAGCCAAGAGTTGAGCACAGATACGCAGTATTTT. V gene TRBV14 combines with J gene TRBJ2-3; no definite D call. The germline CDR1 and CDR2 sequences are SGHDN and FVKESK. This CDR3 is 14 amino acids long. Trimming cost V 0 bases and J 0 bases, with 4 bases left between them.

The chain couples TRBV12-3 or TRBV12-4 to TRBJ2-5, with D tentatively TRBD2 (6 bases). This CDR3 has 13 residues. V lost 7 bases and J lost 0, with 9 bases in between. CDR3 residues: CASNRDYQETQYF. For the CDR3, the DNA is TGTGCCAGCAACCGGGACTACCAAGAGACCCAGTACTTC.

This clonotype appeared a few times. J is TRBJ2-3 and V is TRBV7-9; tentative D call: TRBD1 (5 bases). Trimming stripped 5 bases from V and 6 bases from J, with 18 bases between. Germline V gene sequence: CDR1 SEHNR, CDR2 FQNEAQ (reference sequence). The CDR3 is made up of 15 amino acids. Written as DNA, the CDR3 is TGTGCCAGCAGCCATACCTTAGGGGCCTTGGATACGCAGTATTTT. It yields the protein CASSHTLGALDTQYF.

The chain uses TRBV11-2 and TRBJ2-1, with 8 bases identical to TRBD2. The ends lost 5 bases at V and 0 bases at J; junction bases unmatched: 3. The germline V gene has CDR1 SGHAT and CDR2 FQNNGV. The CDR3 runs 15 residues. This chain's CDR3 is CASSRGGVSYNEQFF. Written as DNA, the CDR3 is TGTGCCAGCAGCCGGGGGGGAGTCTCCTACAATGAGCAGTTCTTC.

CDR3 coding DNA: TGCAGTGCTATGGTACCAGCAGACAATGAGCAGTTCTTC. It encodes CSAMVPADNEQFF. The chain has TRBV20-1 and TRBJ2-1; D remains ambiguous. V was clipped by 4 bases and J by 5 bases, with 12 bases between them. CDR1 DFQATT and CDR2 SNEGSKA come from the germline V gene (reference sequence). The CDR3 has 13 residues.